These T cell receptor beta chains were read from a single sample in a study of T cells in Graves' hyperthyroidism and ophthalmopathy. TCRdb analysed the multiplex PCR reads with MiXCR anew, one entry per CDR3 protein. The sample lists about 740,000 distinct CDR3 sequences, 12% to 15% occurring once. Sequenced material: blood. The receptors shown here come from a woman between 18 and 29 years old with Graves' hyperthyroidism. Both conserved end residues are part of each CDR3. A D gene is named only where the DNA matches it firmly. The listing skips clone size in some rows; elsewhere it reads once, few, many or a size class.

j_call v_call clone_size d_call cdr3_nt cdr3_aa
TRBJ1-5 TRBV6-1 . TRBD1 TGTGCCAGCAGTGAAAGGGTGACAGGGGTTCGACCCCAGCATTTT CASSERVTGVRPQHF
TRBJ1-5 TRBV2 many TRBD1 TGTGCCAGCCCCTCCCTTCGACAGGGGCGGAATCAGCCCCAGCATTTT CASPSLRQGRNQPQHF
TRBJ2-1 TRBV20-1 . TRBD2 TGCAGTGCTAGAGCGCCAAGGACTAGCGGGAGGGCTAGCTCCTACAATGAGCAGTTCTTC CSARAPRTSGRASSYNEQFF
TRBJ2-1 TRBV5-1 many TRBD1 TGCGCCAGCAGCTTGAGCGGACAGGCGTACAATGAGCAGTTCTTC CASSLSGQAYNEQFF
TRBJ1-1 TRBV7-9 many . TGTGCCAGCAGCCCAAGGGGGGGTCTGAACACTGAAGCTTTCTTT CASSPRGGLNTEAFF
TRBJ2-1 TRBV28 few . TGTGCCAGCAGCCCGAGTGGGTTGGGCTCCTACAATGAGCAGTTCTTC CASSPSGLGSYNEQFF
TRBJ2-1 TRBV20-1 many . TGCAGTGCCAGGGCCCTAACAAAGCAGTTCTTC CSARALTKQFF
TRBJ1-5 TRBV12-3/TRBV12-4 many TRBD1 TGTGCCAGCAGCGGAGACAGGGCGCTTCAGCCCCAGCATTTT CASSGDRALQPQHF
TRBJ2-6 TRBV12-3/TRBV12-4 . . TGTGCCAGCTACAGAGCTGGGGCCAACGTCCTGACTTTC CASYRAGANVLTF
TRBJ2-7 TRBV10-3 many TRBD2 TGTGCCATCAGATGGGGCGGGAGTCGGGACGAGCAGTACTTC CAIRWGGSRDEQYF
TRBJ2-2 TRBV29-1 few TRBD2 TGCAGCGCTGGGGGGGATACCGGGGAGCTGTTTTTT CSAGGDTGELFF
TRBJ2-3 TRBV7-9 many . TGTGCCAGCAGCCCCAGAGGGAGCACAGATACGCAGTATTTT CASSPRGSTDTQYF
TRBJ1-5 TRBV4-1 . . TGCGCCAGCAGCCAAGATCAGAACCAGCCCCAGCATTTT CASSQDQNQPQHF
TRBJ1-5 TRBV6-1 . . TGTGCCAGCAGGCGGGACACATATCAGCCCCAGCATTTT CASRRDTYQPQHF
TRBJ2-5 TRBV19 many . TGTGCCAGTAGCTTGGTCGGAGGGATCGAAGAGACCCAGTACTTC CASSLVGGIEETQYF
TRBJ2-2 TRBV30 many TRBD1 TGTGCCTGGAGTGGACGACAGGGTCCGAACACCGGGGAGCTGTTTTTT CAWSGRQGPNTGELFF
TRBJ2-5 TRBV20-1 many . TGCAGTGCTACACATAACTACCAAGAGACCCAGTACTTC CSATHNYQETQYF
TRBJ2-3 TRBV7-2 many TRBD1 TGTGCCAGCAGCTCGAGGGGCACCGGGACAGGGTTCACAGATACGCAGTATTTT CASSSRGTGTGFTDTQYF
TRBJ2-7 TRBV7-9 many . TGTGCCAGCAGCTTAGGGGTCGGGATCCTAACCAACGAGCAGTACTTC CASSLGVGILTNEQYF
TRBJ1-2 TRBV28 many TRBD1 TGTGCCAGCAGTCGGGACAGGGTGGACTATGGCTACACCTTC CASSRDRVDYGYTF
TRBJ1-2 TRBV27 . TRBD1 TGTGCCAGCAGTTTATATGGGACAGGGGCCTCCAGAAATGGCTACACCTTC CASSLYGTGASRNGYTF
TRBJ1-4 TRBV30 many . TGTGCCTGGAGTGGCCGTGGGGCAACTAATGAAAAACTGTTTTTT CAWSGRGATNEKLFF
TRBJ1-5 TRBV20-1 . . TGCAGTGCTACACCCTCTCCCGGGACCGGCAATCAGCCCCAGCATTTT CSATPSPGTGNQPQHF
TRBJ1-1 TRBV19 . . TGTGCCAGTATGGGGGGCCACCTCCTCCGTGAAGCTTTCTTT CASMGGHLLREAFF
TRBJ2-1 TRBV18 many . TGTGCCAGCTCCCCACAAAGGGGGAAGGACAATGAGCAGTTCTTC CASSPQRGKDNEQFF
TRBJ1-2 TRBV6-1 few . TGTGCCAGCGGAACGAGGGAGCTATATGGCTACACCTTC CASGTRELYGYTF
TRBJ2-7 TRBV7-9 many . TGTGCCAGCAGCCCTTTAAGCGAGCAGTACTTC CASSPLSEQYF
TRBJ2-3 TRBV6-5 many . TGTGCCAGCAGTTACGCTACAGATACGCAGTATTTT CASSYATDTQYF
TRBJ2-1 TRBV9 few TRBD2 TGTGCCAGCAGCGTATCTTCCTTGAGCGAGCGGGAGGGGAATGAGCAGTTCTTC CASSVSSLSEREGNEQFF
TRBJ2-7 TRBV27 few TRBD2 TGTGCCAGCAGCCTAGCGGGAGACGCCTCCTACGAGCAGTACTTC CASSLAGDASYEQYF
TRBJ2-1 TRBV6-1 many . TGTGCCAGCACGTACAGGGGAGGCAATGAGCAGTTCTTC CASTYRGGNEQFF
TRBJ1-2 TRBV27 . . TGTGCCAGCAGTTTAAAACGGACAGCGAGCTGCACCTTC CASSLKRTASCTF